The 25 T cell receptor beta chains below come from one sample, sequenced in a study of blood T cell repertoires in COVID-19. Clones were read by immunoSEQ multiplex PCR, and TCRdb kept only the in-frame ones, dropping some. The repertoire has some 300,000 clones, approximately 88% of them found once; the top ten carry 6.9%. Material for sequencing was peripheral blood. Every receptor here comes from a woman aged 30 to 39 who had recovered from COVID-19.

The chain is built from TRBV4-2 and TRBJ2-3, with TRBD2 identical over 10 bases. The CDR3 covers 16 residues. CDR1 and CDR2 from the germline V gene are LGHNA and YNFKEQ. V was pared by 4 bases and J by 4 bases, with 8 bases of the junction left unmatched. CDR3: CASSPRAGGFADTQYF. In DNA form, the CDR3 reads TGTGCCAGCAGCCCCAGAGCGGGGGGGTTCGCAGATACGCAGTATTTT.

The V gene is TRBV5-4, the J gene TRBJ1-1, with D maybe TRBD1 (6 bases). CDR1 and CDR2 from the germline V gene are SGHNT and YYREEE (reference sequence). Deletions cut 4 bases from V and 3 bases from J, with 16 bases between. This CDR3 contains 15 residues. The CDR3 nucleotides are TGTGCCAGCAGCCGACGGACAGCCCGGGACACTGAAGCTTTCTTT. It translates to CASSRRTARDTEAFF.

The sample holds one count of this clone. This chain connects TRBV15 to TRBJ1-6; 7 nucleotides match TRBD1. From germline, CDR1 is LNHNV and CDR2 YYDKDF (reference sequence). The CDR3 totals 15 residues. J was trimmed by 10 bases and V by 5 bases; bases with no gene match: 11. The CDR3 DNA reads TGTGCCACCAGCTCGCGGACAGGAGGCGAGTCACCCCTCCACTTT. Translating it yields CATSSRTGGESPLHF.

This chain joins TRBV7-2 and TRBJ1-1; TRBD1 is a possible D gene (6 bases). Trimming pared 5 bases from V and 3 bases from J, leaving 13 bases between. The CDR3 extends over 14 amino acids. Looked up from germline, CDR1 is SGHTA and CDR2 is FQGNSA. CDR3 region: CASSPDRWDTEAFF. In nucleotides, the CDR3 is TGTGCCAGCAGCCCAGACAGGTGGGACACTGAAGCTTTCTTT.

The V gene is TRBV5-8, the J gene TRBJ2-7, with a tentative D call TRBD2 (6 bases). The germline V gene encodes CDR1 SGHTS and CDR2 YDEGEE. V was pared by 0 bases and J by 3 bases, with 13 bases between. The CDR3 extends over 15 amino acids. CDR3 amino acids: CASSLVASAYYEQYF. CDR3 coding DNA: TGTGCCAGCAGCTTGGTCGCTAGCGCGTACTACGAGCAGTACTTC.

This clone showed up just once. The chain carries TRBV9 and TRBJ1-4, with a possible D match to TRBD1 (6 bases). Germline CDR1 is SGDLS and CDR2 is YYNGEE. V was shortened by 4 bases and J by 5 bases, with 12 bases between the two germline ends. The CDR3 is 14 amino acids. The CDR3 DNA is TGTGCCAGCAGCACCCACAGGGCAAATGAAAAACTGTTTTTT. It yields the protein CASSTHRANEKLFF. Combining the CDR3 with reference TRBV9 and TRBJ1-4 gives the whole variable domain DSGVTQTPKHLITATGQRVTLRCSPRSGDLSVYWYQQSLDQGLQFLIQYYNGEERAKGNILERFSAQQFPDLHSELNLSSLELGDSALYFCASSTHRANEKLFFGSGTQLSVL.

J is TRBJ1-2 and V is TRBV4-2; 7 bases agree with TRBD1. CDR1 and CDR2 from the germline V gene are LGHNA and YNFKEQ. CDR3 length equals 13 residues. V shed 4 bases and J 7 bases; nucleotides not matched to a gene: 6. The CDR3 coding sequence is TGTGCCAGCAGCCTCCTTCAGGGGGTTGGCTACACCTTC. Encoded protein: CASSLLQGVGYTF.

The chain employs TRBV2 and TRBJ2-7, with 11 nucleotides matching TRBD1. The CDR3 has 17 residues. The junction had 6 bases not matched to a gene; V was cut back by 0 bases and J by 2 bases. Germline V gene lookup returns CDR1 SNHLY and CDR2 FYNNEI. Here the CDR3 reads CASSEALGTGGAYEQYF. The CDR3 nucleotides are TGTGCCAGCAGTGAAGCTCTTGGGACAGGGGGGGCCTACGAGCAGTACTTC.

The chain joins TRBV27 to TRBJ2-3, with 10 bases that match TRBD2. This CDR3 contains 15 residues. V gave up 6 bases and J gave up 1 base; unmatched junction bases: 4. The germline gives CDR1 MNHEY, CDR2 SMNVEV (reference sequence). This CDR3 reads CASSPGTSGTDTQYF. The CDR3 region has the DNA TGTGCCAGCAGCCCCGGGACTAGCGGCACAGATACGCAGTATTTT.

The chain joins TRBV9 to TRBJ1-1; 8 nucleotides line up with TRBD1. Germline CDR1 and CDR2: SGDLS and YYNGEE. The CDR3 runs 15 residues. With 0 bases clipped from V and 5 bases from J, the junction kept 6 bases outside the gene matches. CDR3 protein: CASSVAEQGGTEAFF. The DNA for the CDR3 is TGTGCCAGCAGCGTAGCGGAACAGGGGGGGACTGAAGCTTTCTTT.

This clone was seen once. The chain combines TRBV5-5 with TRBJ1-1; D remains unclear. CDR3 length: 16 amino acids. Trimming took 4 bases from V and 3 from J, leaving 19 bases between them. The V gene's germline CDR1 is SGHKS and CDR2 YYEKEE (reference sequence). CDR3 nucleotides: TGTGCCAGCAGCCCGGGGATGATAGGGCGGGACACTGAAGCTTTCTTT. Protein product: CASSPGMIGRDTEAFF.

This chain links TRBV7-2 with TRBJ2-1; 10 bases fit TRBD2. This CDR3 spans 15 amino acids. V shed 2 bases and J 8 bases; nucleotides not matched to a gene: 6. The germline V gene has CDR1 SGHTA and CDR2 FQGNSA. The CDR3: CASSLTSGVFDEQFF. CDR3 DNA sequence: TGTGCCAGCAGCTTAACTAGCGGGGTTTTTGATGAGCAGTTCTTC.

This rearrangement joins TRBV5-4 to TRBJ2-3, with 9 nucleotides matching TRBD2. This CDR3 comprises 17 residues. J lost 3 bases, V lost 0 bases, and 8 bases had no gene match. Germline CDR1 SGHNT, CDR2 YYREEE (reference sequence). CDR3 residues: CASSLDLRGGRTDTQYF. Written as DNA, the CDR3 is TGTGCCAGCAGCTTGGATCTGCGGGGGGGCAGGACAGATACGCAGTATTTT.

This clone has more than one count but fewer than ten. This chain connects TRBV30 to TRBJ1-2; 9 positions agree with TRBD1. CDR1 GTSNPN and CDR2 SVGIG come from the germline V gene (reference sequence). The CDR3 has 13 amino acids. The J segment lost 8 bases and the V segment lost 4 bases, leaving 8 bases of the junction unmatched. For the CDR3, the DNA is TGTGCCTGGAACCCTGACAGGGGGGGAGGCTACACCTTC. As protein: CAWNPDRGGGYTF.

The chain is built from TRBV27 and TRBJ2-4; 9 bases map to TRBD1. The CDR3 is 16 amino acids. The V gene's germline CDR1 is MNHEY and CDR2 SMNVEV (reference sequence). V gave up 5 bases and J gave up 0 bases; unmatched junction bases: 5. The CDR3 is CASSPGTGLAKNIQYF. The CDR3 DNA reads TGTGCCAGCAGTCCTGGGACAGGGCTAGCCAAAAACATTCAGTACTTC.

The CDR3 protein is CASKTTGGGETQYF. The CDR3 DNA reads as TGTGCCAGCAAAACAACAGGGGGCGGAGAGACCCAGTACTTC. The V gene is TRBV6-5, the J gene TRBJ2-5; 9 nucleotides align to TRBD1. The CDR3 consists of 14 residues. Trimming at V came to 7 bases and at J to 4 bases, leaving 7 bases not matched to a gene. Looked up from germline, CDR1 is MNHEY and CDR2 is SVGAGI.

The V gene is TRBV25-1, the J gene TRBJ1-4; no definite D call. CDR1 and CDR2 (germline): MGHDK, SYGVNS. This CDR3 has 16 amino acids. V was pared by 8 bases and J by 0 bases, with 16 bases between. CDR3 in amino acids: CASLVVWPATNEKLFF. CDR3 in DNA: TGTGCCAGCCTAGTAGTGTGGCCCGCAACTAATGAAAAACTGTTTTTT.

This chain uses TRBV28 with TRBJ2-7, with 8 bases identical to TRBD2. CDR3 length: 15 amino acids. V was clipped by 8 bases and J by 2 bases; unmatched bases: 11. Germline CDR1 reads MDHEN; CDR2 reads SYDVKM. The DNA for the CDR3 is TGTGCCAGCGCACGGGGCGGGGGGCCGGCCTACGAGCAGTACTTC. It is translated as CASARGGGPAYEQYF.

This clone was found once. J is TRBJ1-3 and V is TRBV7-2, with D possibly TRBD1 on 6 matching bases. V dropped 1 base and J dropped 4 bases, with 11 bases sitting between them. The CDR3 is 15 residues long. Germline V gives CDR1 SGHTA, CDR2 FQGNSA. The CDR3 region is CASSLDRAGGNTIYF. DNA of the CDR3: TGTGCCAGCAGCTTAGACAGGGCTGGAGGAAACACCATATATTTT.

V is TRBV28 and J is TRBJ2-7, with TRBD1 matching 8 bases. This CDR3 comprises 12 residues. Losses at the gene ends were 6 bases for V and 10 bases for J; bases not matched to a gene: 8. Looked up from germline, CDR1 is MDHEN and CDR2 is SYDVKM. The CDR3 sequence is CASSWGQAGQYF. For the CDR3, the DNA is TGTGCCAGCAGCTGGGGACAGGCGGGCCAGTACTTC.

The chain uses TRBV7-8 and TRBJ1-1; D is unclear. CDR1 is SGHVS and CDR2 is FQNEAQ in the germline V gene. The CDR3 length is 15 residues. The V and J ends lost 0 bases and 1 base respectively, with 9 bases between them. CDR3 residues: CASSLALSGNTEAFF. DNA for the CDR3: TGTGCCAGCAGCTTAGCGCTGTCAGGGAACACTGAAGCTTTCTTT. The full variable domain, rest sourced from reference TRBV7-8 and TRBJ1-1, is GAGVSQSPRYKVAKRGQDVALRCDPISGHVSLFWYQQALGQGPEFLTYFQNEAQLDKSGLPSDRFFAERPEGSVSTLKIQRTQQEDSAVYLCASSLALSGNTEAFFGQGTRLTVV.

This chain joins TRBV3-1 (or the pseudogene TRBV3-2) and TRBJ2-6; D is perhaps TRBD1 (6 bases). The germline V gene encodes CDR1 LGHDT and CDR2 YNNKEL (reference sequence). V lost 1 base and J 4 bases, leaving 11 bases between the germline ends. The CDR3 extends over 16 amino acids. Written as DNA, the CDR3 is TGTGCCAGCAGCCAAGTTGGGGGCGCCGGGGCCAACGTCCTGACTTTC. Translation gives CASSQVGGAGANVLTF.

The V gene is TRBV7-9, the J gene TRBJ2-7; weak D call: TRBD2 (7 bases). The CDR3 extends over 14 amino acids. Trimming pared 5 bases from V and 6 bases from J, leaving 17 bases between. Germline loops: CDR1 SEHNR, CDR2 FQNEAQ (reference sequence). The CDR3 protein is CASSRGAGEPEQYF. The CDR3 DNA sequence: TGTGCCAGCAGCCGGGGGGCGGGCGAACCCGAGCAGTACTTC.

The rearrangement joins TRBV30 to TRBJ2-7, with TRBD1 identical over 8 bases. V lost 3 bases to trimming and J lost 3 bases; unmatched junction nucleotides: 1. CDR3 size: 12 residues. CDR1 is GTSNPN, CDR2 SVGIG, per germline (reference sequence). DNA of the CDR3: TGTGCCTGGAGAACAGGGGGCTACGAGCAGTACTTC. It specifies CAWRTGGYEQYF.

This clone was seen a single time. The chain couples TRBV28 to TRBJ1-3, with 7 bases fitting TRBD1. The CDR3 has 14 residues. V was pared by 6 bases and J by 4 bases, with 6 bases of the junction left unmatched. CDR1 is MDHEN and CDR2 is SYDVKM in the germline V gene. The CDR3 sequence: CASSPWDSGNTIYF. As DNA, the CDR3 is TGTGCCAGCAGCCCATGGGACAGCGGAAACACCATATATTTT.